This record concerns one TCR beta chain sequence. The target antigen is unknown. This record belongs to a study of cytomegalovirus exposure and HLA in healthy donors. The primer mix had 60 Vbeta and 13 Jbeta primers. Assay used: immunoSEQ multiplex PCR; TCRdb lists only in-frame clones, some missing. The repertoire holds 200,000 or so clones, 82% seen once, with about 2.6% in the top ten. Findings and limits, study-wide: Most CMV-associated TCR beta chains were later found to appear HLA-restricted.

Germline CDR1 SQVTM, CDR2 ANQGSEA. V shed 7 bases and J shed 8 bases, with 14 bases lying between them. CDR3 size: 12 residues. This TCR came from a woman aged 40 to 50 in good health and CMV-seronegative. The chain employs TRBV29-1 and TRBJ1-4; maybe TRBD1 (5 bases). Material: PBMCs. The CDR3 protein is CSATGGNEKLFF. The CDR3 DNA reads as TGCAGCGCAACAGGTGGAAACGAAAAACTGTTTTTT.